This TCR beta chain was obtained from a study of shared clonotypes between healthy human individuals. Broader study findings: Inspection by rarefaction showed sorted-subset sequencing to be incomplete despite large depth. Represented genetic and exposure-history diversity was restricted by having few donors. Non-shared clonotypes were found to have lower generation probabilities than the clonotypes that were shared by all four of the sorted-subset donors. Researchers found naive subsets generally carried larger estimated richness than memory subsets.

Naive CD8 isolation took CD45RO-negative cells positively selected for CCR7 and excluded terminally differentiated effector memory CD45RA+ cells. Sequencing used immunoSEQ multiplex PCR; TCRdb keeps in-frame clones, though not all of them. The table shows some 2.1 million clones, with 85% to 95% occurring only once. The CDR3 sequence is 16 residues long. Concerning this clone: The antigen is undetermined.

The V and J genes are TRBV21-1 and TRBJ1-3; the table's D call of TRBD1 was not tested on the DNA. TRBV21-1 is termed a pseudogene. This TCR was recovered from a man aged 18 to 29 in good health. Material for sequencing was naive CD8+ T cells sorted from blood. CDR3 protein: CASSRSGQNSGNTIYF. The CDR3 region has the DNA TGTGCCAGCAGCAGAAGTGGACAGAACTCTGGAAACACCATATATTTT.